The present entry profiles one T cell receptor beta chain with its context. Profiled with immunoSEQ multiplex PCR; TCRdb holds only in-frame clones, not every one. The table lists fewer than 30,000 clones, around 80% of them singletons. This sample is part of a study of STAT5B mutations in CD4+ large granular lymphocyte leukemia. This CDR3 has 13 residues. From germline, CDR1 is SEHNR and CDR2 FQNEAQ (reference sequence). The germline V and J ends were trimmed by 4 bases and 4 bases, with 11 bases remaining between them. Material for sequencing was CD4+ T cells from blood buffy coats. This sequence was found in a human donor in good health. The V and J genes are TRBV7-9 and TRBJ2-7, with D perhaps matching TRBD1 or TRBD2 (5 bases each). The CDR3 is CASSSLGEYEQYF. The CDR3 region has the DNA TGTGCCAGCAGCTCCCTAGGGGAGTACGAGCAGTACTTC.